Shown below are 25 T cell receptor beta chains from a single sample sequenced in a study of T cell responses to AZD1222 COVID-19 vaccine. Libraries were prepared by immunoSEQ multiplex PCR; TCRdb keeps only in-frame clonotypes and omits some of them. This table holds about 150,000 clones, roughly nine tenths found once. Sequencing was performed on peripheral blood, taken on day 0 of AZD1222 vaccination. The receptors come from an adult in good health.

CDR3 DNA sequence: TGTGCCAGTTCCTGGACAGGCCCCACAGATACGCAGTATTTT. This codes for CASSWTGPTDTQYF. V and J are TRBV28 and TRBJ2-3, with 7 bases identical to TRBD1. Losses at the gene ends were 9 bases for V and 2 bases for J; bases not matched to a gene: 8. Looked up from germline, CDR1 is MDHEN and CDR2 is SYDVKM. This CDR3 is 14 amino acids long.

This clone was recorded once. In DNA, the CDR3 is TGCGCCAGCAGTGAGTCGGTAGTAGCGGACTACAATGAGCAGTTCTTC. Its protein product is CASSESVVADYNEQFF. The chain is built from TRBV10-1 and TRBJ2-1; maybe TRBD2 (6 bases). The CDR3 has 16 amino acids. Trimming removed 0 bases from V and 3 bases from J, with 12 bases in between. The germline V gene has CDR1 WNHNN and CDR2 SYGVQD (reference sequence).

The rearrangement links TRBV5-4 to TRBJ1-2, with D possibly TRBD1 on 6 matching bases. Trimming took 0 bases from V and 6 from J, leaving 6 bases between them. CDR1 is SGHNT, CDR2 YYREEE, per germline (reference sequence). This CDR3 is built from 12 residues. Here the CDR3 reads CASSLEGDGYTF. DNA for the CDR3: TGTGCCAGCAGCTTGGAGGGGGATGGCTACACCTTC.

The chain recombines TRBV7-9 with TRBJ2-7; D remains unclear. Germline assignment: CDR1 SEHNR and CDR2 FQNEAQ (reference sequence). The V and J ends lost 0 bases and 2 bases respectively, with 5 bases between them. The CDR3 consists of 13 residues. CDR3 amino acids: CASSLAGAYEQYF. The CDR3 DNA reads TGTGCCAGCAGCTTAGCTGGGGCCTACGAGCAGTACTTC.

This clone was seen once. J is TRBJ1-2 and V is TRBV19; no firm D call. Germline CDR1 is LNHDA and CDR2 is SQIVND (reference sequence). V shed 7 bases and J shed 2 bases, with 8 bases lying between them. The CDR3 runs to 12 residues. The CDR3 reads CASKERNYGYTF. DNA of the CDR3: TGTGCCAGTAAGGAACGGAACTATGGCTACACCTTC.

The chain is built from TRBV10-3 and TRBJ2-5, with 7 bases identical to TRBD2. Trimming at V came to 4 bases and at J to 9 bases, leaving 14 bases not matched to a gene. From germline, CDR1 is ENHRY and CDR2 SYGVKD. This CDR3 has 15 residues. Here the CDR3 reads CAISVSVVAREAQYF. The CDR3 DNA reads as TGTGCCATCAGTGTTTCCGTCGTAGCTCGGGAGGCCCAGTACTTC.

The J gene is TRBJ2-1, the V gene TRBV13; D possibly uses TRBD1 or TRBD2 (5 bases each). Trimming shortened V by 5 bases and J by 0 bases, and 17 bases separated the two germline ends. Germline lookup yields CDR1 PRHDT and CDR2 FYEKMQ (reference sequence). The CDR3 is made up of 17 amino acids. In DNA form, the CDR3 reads TGTGCCAGCAGCCGACCCTCCGGGGCTGGCTCCTACAATGAGCAGTTCTTC. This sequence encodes CASSRPSGAGSYNEQFF. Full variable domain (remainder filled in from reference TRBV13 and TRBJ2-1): AAGVIQSPRHLIKEKRETATLKCYPIPRHDTVYWYQQGPGQDPQFLISFYEKMQSDKGSIPDRFSAQQFSDYHSELNMSSLELGDSALYFCASSRPSGAGSYNEQFFGPGTRLTVL.

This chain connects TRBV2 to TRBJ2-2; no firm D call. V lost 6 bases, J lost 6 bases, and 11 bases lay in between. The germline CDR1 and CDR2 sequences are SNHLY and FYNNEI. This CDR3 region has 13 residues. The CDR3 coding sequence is TGTGCCAGCAGGCCACAAGGATCCGGGGAGCTGTTTTTT. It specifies CASRPQGSGELFF.

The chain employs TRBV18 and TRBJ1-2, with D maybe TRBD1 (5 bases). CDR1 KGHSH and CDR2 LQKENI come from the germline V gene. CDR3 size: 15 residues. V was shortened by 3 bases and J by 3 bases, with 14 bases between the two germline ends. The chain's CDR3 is CASSPLPLQDYGYTF. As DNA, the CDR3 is TGTGCCAGCTCACCCCTCCCCCTACAGGACTATGGCTACACCTTC. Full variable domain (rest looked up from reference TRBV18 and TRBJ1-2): NAGVMQNPRHLVRRRGQEARLRCSPMKGHSHVYWYRQLPEEGLKFMVYLQKENIIDESGMPKERFSAEFPKEGPSILRIQQVVRGDSAAYFCASSPLPLQDYGYTFGSGTRLTVV.

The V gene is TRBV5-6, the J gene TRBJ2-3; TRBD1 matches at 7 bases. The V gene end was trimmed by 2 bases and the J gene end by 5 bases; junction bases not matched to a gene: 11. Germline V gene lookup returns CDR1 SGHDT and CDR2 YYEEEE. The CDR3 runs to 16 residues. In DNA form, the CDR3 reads TGTGCCAGCAGCTTAAGTATCTTGAGGGGGCAAGATACGCAGTATTTT. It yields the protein CASSLSILRGQDTQYF.

As DNA, the CDR3 is TGCAGCGTTGTGGGCAGCGCGACTGAAGCTTTCTTT. This encodes CSVVGSATEAFF. The gene calls are TRBV29-1 and TRBJ1-1; no clear D. V was cut by 4 bases and J by 5 bases, with 11 bases left in between. Germline V CDR1 and CDR2: SQVTM, ANQGSEA. The CDR3 sequence is 12 residues long.

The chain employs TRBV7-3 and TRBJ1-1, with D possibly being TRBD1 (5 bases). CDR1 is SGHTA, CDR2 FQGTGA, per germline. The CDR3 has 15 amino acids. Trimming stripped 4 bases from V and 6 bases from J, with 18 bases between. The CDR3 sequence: CASSSEQGGIAEAFF. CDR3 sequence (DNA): TGTGCCAGCAGCTCCGAGCAGGGTGGGATAGCTGAAGCTTTCTTT.

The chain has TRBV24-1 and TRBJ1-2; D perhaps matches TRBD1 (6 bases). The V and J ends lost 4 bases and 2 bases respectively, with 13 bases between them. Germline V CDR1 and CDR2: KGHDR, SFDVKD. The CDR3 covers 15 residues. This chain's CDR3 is CATSEPTGQNYGYTF. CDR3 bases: TGTGCCACCAGTGAGCCCACTGGACAGAACTATGGCTACACCTTC.

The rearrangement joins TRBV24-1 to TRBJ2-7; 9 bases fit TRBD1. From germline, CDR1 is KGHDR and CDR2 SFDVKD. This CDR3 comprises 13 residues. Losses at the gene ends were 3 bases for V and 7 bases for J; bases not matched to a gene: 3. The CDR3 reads CATSDGTGIEQYF. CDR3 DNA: TGTGCCACCAGTGATGGGACAGGGATAGAGCAGTACTTC.

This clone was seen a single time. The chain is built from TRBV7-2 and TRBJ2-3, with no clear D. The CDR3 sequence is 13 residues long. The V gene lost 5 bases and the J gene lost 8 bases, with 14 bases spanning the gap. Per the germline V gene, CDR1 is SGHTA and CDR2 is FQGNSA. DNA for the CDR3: TGTGCCAGCAGCCTCTATGGGCTGTCTACGCAGTATTTT. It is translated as CASSLYGLSTQYF.

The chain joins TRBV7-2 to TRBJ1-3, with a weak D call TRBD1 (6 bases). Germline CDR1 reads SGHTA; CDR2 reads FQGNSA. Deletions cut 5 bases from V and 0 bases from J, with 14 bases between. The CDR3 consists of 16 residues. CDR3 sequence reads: CASSQPGQLSGNTIYF. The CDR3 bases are TGTGCCAGCAGCCAACCCGGACAGCTCTCTGGAAACACCATATATTTT.

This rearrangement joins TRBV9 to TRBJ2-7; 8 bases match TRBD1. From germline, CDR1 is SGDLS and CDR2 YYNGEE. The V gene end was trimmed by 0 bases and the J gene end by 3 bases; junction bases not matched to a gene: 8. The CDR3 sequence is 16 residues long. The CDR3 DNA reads TGTGCCAGCAGCGTAGGCGGACAGGGACGACTCTACGAGCAGTACTTC. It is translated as CASSVGGQGRLYEQYF.

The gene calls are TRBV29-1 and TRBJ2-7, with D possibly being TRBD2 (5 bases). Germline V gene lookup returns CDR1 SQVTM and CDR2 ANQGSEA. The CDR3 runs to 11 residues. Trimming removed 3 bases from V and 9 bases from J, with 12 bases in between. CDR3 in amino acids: CSVDFGNVQYF. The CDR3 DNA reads TGCAGCGTTGACTTCGGGAATGTGCAGTACTTC.

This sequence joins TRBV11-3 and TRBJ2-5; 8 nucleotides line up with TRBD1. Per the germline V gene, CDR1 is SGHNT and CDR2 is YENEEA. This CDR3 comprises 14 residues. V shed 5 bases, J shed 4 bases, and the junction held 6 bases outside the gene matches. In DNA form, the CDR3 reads TGTGCCAGCAGCCCCCGGGACAGGAGAGAGACCCAGTACTTC. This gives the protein CASSPRDRRETQYF. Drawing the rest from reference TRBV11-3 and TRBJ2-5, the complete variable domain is EAGVVQSPRYKIIEKKQPVAFWCNPISGHNTLYWYLQNLGQGPELLIRYENEEAVDDSQLPKDRFSAERLKGVDSTLKIQPAELGDSAVYLCASSPRDRRETQYFGPGTRLLVL.

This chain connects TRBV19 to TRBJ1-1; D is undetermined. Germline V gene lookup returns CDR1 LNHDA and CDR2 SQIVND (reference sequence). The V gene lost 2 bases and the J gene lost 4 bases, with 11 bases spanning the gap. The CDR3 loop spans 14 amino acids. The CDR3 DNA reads TGTGCCAGTAGTATATACCGGAAGGGCACTGAAGCTTTCTTT. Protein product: CASSIYRKGTEAFF.

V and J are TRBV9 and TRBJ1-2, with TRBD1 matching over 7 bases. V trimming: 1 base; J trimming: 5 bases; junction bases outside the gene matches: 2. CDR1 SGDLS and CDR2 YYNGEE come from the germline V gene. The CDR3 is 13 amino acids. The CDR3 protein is CASSVKTGYGYTF. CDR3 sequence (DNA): TGTGCCAGCAGCGTAAAGACAGGGTATGGCTACACCTTC.

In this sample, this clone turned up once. The CDR3 sequence is CASSYSSLGTEAFF. The CDR3 nucleotides are TGTGCCAGCAGTTACTCGTCACTGGGCACTGAAGCTTTCTTT. J is TRBJ1-1 and V is TRBV6-2 or TRBV6-3; unclear D gene. Trimming pared 0 bases from V and 4 bases from J, leaving 9 bases between. The length of the CDR3 is 14 residues. CDR1 and CDR2 (germline): MNHEY, SVGEGT.

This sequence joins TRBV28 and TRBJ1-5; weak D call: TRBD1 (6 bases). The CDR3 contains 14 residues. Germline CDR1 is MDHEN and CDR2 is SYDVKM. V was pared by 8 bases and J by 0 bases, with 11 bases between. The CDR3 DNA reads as TGTGCCAGCTTAGACAGGAATAGCAATCAGCCCCAGCATTTT. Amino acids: CASLDRNSNQPQHF.

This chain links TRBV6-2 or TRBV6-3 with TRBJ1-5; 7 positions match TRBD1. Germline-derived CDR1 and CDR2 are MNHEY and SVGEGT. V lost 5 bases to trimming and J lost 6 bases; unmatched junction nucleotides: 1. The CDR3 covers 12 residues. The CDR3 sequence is CASSRQGQPQHF. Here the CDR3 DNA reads TGTGCCAGCAGTCGACAGGGTCAGCCCCAGCATTTT.

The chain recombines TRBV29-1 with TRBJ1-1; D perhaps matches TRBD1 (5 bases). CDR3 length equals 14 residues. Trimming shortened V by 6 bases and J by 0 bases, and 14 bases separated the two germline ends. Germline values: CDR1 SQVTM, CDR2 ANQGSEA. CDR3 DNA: TGCAGCGTGCCCAGGGAGGTGGTGAACACTGAAGCTTTCTTT. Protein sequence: CSVPREVVNTEAFF.